Listed below are T cell receptor beta chains from one sample, sequenced in a study of shared clonotypes between healthy human individuals. Sequencing used immunoSEQ multiplex PCR; TCRdb keeps in-frame clones, though not all of them. The sample yields around 550,000 clones, about 95% seen once. The sequencing sample was made of naive CD8+ T cells sorted from blood. The receptor source for this set is a woman aged 25 to 45 in good health. Each CDR3 is given with its conserved first and last residue. A D gene is named only where the DNA matches it firmly.

D	J	V	DNA	CDR3
NA	TRBJ2-1	TRBV6-5	TGTGCCAGCAGTTACGAAGGGTTGAGTGAGCAGTTCTTC	CASSYEGLSEQFF
NA	TRBJ1-1	TRBV4-1	TGCGCCAGCAGCCAAGATCGGGCCGTATCTGAAGCTTTCTTT	CASSQDRAVSEAFF
NA	TRBJ2-3	TRBV2	TGTGCCAGCAGTGTCTGGCGAGGCTCAGATACGCAGTATTTT	CASSVWRGSDTQYF
TRBD2	TRBJ2-7	TRBV5-6	TGTGCCAGCAGCTTCACTAGCGTCTACGAGCAGTACTTC	CASSFTSVYEQYF
NA	TRBJ1-2	TRBV5-1	TGCGCCAGCCGCGAGGGGAATGGCTACACCTTC	CASREGNGYTF
NA	TRBJ1-1	TRBV7-9	TGTGCCAGCAGCCCCCCAGAAATCACTGAAGCTTTCTTT	CASSPPEITEAFF
NA	TRBJ2-2	TRBV7-8	TGTGCCAGCAGCCCCTGGGGAAACGGACCACCGTCCGGGGAGCTGTTTTTT	CASSPWGNGPPSGELFF
NA	TRBJ2-7	TRBV13	TGTGCCAGCAGTCGCAACAGGGACGAGCAGTACTTC	CASSRNRDEQYF
NA	TRBJ1-2	TRBV13	TGTGCCAGCAGCTTAGGCCTTGGGGATAGGTATGGCTACACCTTC	CASSLGLGDRYGYTF
NA	TRBJ2-7	TRBV4-1	TGCGCCAGCAGCCCCCGGGCAGGGGTCTACGAGCAGTACTTC	CASSPRAGVYEQYF
TRBD1	TRBJ2-1	TRBV4-1	TGCGCCAGCAGCCAAACAGGACAGGGGCGATACAATGAGCAGTTCTTC	CASSQTGQGRYNEQFF